One sample yielded the 20 T cell receptor beta chains listed below, sequenced in a study of regulatory T cells in long-lasting Graves disease. Time point denoted: newly diagnosed GD, antithyroid drugs for less than 3 months. PBMC-extracted RNA yielded the TCR library. TCR beta libraries were built with iRepertoire HTBI primers and Arm-PCR of CDR3 regions. MiXCR, applied by TCRdb to the multiplex PCR reads, yields one record per CDR3 protein. The table includes around 250,000 distinct CDR3 sequences, approximately 20% detected once. Another study also made use of these data, one on T cells in Graves' hyperthyroidism and ophthalmopathy.

The sample here was peripheral blood mononuclear cells (PBMCs), taken at new diagnosis, from a patient treated with antithyroid drugs. Receptor source: a woman in her twenties or thirties with Graves disease.

This clonotype was counted ten times or more. This chain joins TRBV18 and TRBJ1-1, with unresolved D. CDR1 is KGHSH and CDR2 is LQKENI in the germline V gene. The CDR3 runs to 15 residues. V was pared by 0 bases and J by 1 base, with 9 bases between. CDR3 loop: CASSPPNNWNTEAFF. DNA of the CDR3: TGTGCCAGCTCACCACCGAACAATTGGAACACTGAAGCTTTCTTT.

This clonotype was seen repeatedly, ten times or more. The chain recombines TRBV5-1 with TRBJ2-7; TRBD2 matches at 10 bases. CDR3 length: 16 amino acids. Germline trimming cut 5 bases from V and 0 bases from J; bases unmatched to any gene: 8. Germline V lookup: CDR1 SGHRS, CDR2 YFSETQ. The CDR3 nucleotides are TGCGCCAGCAGTTCCGGGACTAGCGTGAGCTCCTACGAGCAGTACTTC. Its translation: CASSSGTSVSSYEQYF.

V usage is TRBV9 and J usage is TRBJ2-7; a possible D gene is TRBD1 (6 bases). The CDR3 length is 15 residues. V was clipped by 0 bases and J by 0 bases, with 10 bases between them. The germline V gene encodes CDR1 SGDLS and CDR2 YYNGEE. The CDR3 loop is CASSVGGQPSYEQYF. The CDR3 DNA follows: TGTGCCAGCAGCGTAGGAGGACAGCCCTCCTACGAGCAGTACTTC.

This clonotype was counted ten times or more. The chain uses TRBV12-3 or TRBV12-4 and TRBJ2-5, with D uncertain. The V end lost 4 bases, the J end lost 5 bases, and 11 bases lay between the germline ends. The CDR3 has 13 amino acids. The CDR3 nucleotides are TGTGCCAGCAGTTCCGACGAGGAGGAGACCCAGTACTTC. Amino acids: CASSSDEEETQYF.

The chain is built from TRBV5-1 and TRBJ1-4; 9 nucleotides agree with TRBD1. Germline-derived CDR1 and CDR2 are SGHRS and YFSETQ. V lost 1 base to trimming and J lost 3 bases; unmatched junction nucleotides: 10. There are 18 residues in the CDR3. CDR3 loop: CASSLPGQGFWANEKLFF. The DNA of the CDR3 is TGCGCCAGCAGCTTGCCCGGACAGGGGTTTTGGGCTAATGAAAAACTGTTTTTT. Together with reference TRBV5-1 and TRBJ1-4, the CDR3 gives the full variable domain: KAGVTQTPRYLIKTRGQQVTLSCSPISGHRSVSWYQQTPGQGLQFLFEYFSETQRNKGNFPGRFSGRQFSNSRSEMNVSTLELGDSALYLCASSLPGQGFWANEKLFFGSGTQLSVL.

This clonotype has ten or more counts. The CDR3 reads CASSPGLAGGQSDTQYF. As DNA, the CDR3 is TGTGCCAGCAGCCCGGGACTAGCGGGGGGTCAATCAGATACGCAGTATTTT. The genes are TRBV5-6 and TRBJ2-3; 15 bases are a match to TRBD2. Germline values: CDR1 SGHDT, CDR2 YYEEEE. The J segment lost 4 bases and the V segment lost 4 bases, leaving 7 bases of the junction unmatched. The CDR3 is 17 amino acids.

This chain connects TRBV5-1 to TRBJ2-1, with 8 positions matching TRBD1. Germline V lookup: CDR1 SGHRS, CDR2 YFSETQ. This CDR3 region has 17 residues. Trimming took 4 bases from V and 0 from J; bases not matched to a gene: 9. The CDR3 nucleotides read TGCGCCAGCAGCCTCAGATCTACAGGGGGCTCCTACAATGAGCAGTTCTTC. It specifies CASSLRSTGGSYNEQFF. The full variable domain, in which reference TRBV5-1 and TRBJ2-1 provide the parts outside the CDR3, is KAGVTQTPRYLIKTRGQQVTLSCSPISGHRSVSWYQQTPGQGLQFLFEYFSETQRNKGNFPGRFSGRQFSNSRSEMNVSTLELGDSALYLCASSLRSTGGSYNEQFFGPGTRLTVL.

This clonotype was detected many times. This rearrangement joins TRBV13 to TRBJ2-3, with 10 bases fitting TRBD1. Trimming at V came to 5 bases and at J to 8 bases, leaving 10 bases not matched to a gene. The germline V gene encodes CDR1 PRHDT and CDR2 FYEKMQ (reference sequence). The CDR3 is 15 residues long. Written as DNA, the CDR3 is TGTGCCAGCAGCCGGACAGGGGGGGTTTGGTCTACGCAGTATTTT. Translated, it gives CASSRTGGVWSTQYF. The full variable domain, completed using reference TRBV13 and TRBJ2-3, is AAGVIQSPRHLIKEKRETATLKCYPIPRHDTVYWYQQGPGQDPQFLISFYEKMQSDKGSIPDRFSAQQFSDYHSELNMSSLELGDSALYFCASSRTGGVWSTQYFGPGTRLTVL.

The V gene is TRBV4-1, the J gene TRBJ1-5; TRBD1 is a possible D gene (5 bases). This CDR3 is 16 amino acids long. Trimming took 2 bases from V and 3 from J, leaving 14 bases between them. CDR1 and CDR2 from the germline V gene are MGHRA and YSYEKL. CDR3 in DNA: TGCGCCAGCAGCCAATTCGGGGGTCTAAACAATCAGCCCCAGCATTTT. Translating it yields CASSQFGGLNNQPQHF.

The chain is built from TRBV6-2 or TRBV6-3 and TRBJ2-5; the D call may be TRBD1 or TRBD2 (6 bases each). The CDR3 runs to 13 residues. Deletions cut 5 bases from V and 5 bases from J, with 12 bases between. Per the germline V gene, CDR1 is MNHEY and CDR2 is SVGEGT. The CDR3 DNA follows: TGTGCCAGCAGTGTCGGGGGCGACGAGACCCAGTACTTC. Translating gives CASSVGGDETQYF.

This clonotype was detected ten times or more. This chain joins TRBV3-1 and TRBJ2-7; D unclear. Germline CDR1 and CDR2: LGHDT and YNNKEL (reference sequence). The CDR3 runs to 15 residues. The germline V and J ends were trimmed by 3 bases and 4 bases, with 16 bases remaining between them. CDR3 nucleotides: TGTGCCAGCAGCCATAGCCAAGTAGGGTGGTACGAGCAGTACTTC. Its translation is CASSHSQVGWYEQYF.

This clonotype has more than one count but fewer than ten. A much bigger clone sits one base away, suggesting this may be a read error. V and J are TRBV5-1 and TRBJ2-1; D gene ambiguous. The DNA matches TRBJ2-5 better at its end, which makes the J call doubtful. The CDR3 covers 14 residues. CDR1 and CDR2 (germline): SGHRS, YFSETQ. DNA of the CDR3: TGCACCAGCAGCTTGTCAGCCAACCAAGAGACCCAGTACTTC. Its translation is CTSSLSANQETQYF.

This clonotype occurred many times. The chain uses TRBV9 and TRBJ1-4; no clear D gene. The CDR3 has 14 amino acids. CDR1 and CDR2 (germline): SGDLS, YYNGEE. Trimming removed 2 bases at V and 5 bases at J, with 10 bases between. The CDR3 reads CASSVEGRNEKLFF. The CDR3 DNA reads TGTGCCAGCAGCGTCGAAGGGAGAAATGAAAAACTGTTTTTT.

This clonotype was detected ten times or more. The chain recombines TRBV19 with TRBJ1-1; no clear D gene. CDR1 is LNHDA and CDR2 is SQIVND in the germline V gene (reference sequence). The CDR3 loop spans 14 amino acids. Trimming left V 7 bases short and J 0 bases short, with 12 bases between. The CDR3 region has the DNA TGTGCCAGTACCTCAGCTTACATGAACACTGAAGCTTTCTTT. Its protein product is CASTSAYMNTEAFF.

This clonotype was recorded many times. V gene TRBV6-2 or TRBV6-3 combines with J gene TRBJ1-5; TRBD1 matches at 7 bases. The germline V gene has CDR1 MNHEY and CDR2 SVGEGT. CDR3 size: 16 residues. Trimming at V came to 5 bases and at J to 0 bases, leaving 7 bases not matched to a gene. CDR3 region: CASSEAGGYSNQPQHF. CDR3 coding DNA: TGTGCCAGCAGTGAGGCAGGGGGGTATAGCAATCAGCCCCAGCATTTT.

Regarding this clonotype: This is likely an artifact of a read error, given a far larger clone one base away. The V gene is TRBV11-2, the J gene TRBJ2-1; D may match TRBD1 or TRBD2 (6 bases each). The CDR3 extends over 15 amino acids. V dropped 1 base and J dropped 12 bases, with 19 bases sitting between them. Germline lookup yields CDR1 SGHAT and CDR2 FQNNGV. CDR3: CASSLGNREVHGQFF. The CDR3 DNA sequence: TGTGCCAGCAGCTTAGGTAACAGGGAGGTCCATGGGCAGTTCTTC.

This chain uses TRBV12-3 or TRBV12-4 with TRBJ1-4; 7 nucleotides match TRBD1. Trimming took 7 bases from V and 9 from J; bases not matched to a gene: 11. The CDR3 spans 14 residues. CDR3: CASTPTGYGKKLFF. In DNA, the CDR3 is TGTGCCAGCACCCCGACAGGGTATGGGAAAAAACTGTTTTTT.

This clonotype was found once. This may arise from a read error, as a much more abundant clone is one base away. The chain has TRBV20-1 and TRBJ2-7; 8 bases agree with TRBD1. The J call may be faulty, since TRBJ1-2 better matches the DNA end. This CDR3 has 14 amino acids. Germline V gives CDR1 DFQATT, CDR2 SNEGSKA (reference sequence). The CDR3 nucleotides are TGCAGTGCAAATCCGAGACAGGGGATCTATGGCTACACCTTC. This encodes CSANPRQGIYGYTF.

This chain connects TRBV11-2 to TRBJ2-1, with 7 nucleotides matching TRBD2. Germline assignment: CDR1 SGHAT and CDR2 FQNNGV. The CDR3 runs 14 residues. The V segment lost 0 bases and the J segment 10 bases; nucleotides outside the gene matches: 6. CDR3 sequence: CASSLDQTSNEQFF. CDR3 DNA sequence: TGTGCCAGCAGCTTAGATCAGACTAGCAACGAGCAGTTCTTC.

This clonotype has ten or more counts. This sequence joins TRBV4-1 and TRBJ1-5, with TRBD1 as a possible D gene (5 bases). Germline CDR1 is MGHRA and CDR2 is YSYEKL. The CDR3 covers 14 residues. Trimming cost V 2 bases and J 4 bases, with 9 bases left between them. The CDR3 coding sequence is TGCGCCAGCAGCCAAAAGGGGCTAAATCAGCCCCAGCATTTT. Translation: CASSQKGLNQPQHF.